This passage covers 19 T cell receptor beta chains from one sample sequenced in a study of T cell repertoires in ileal Crohn's disease. Stated time point: inflamed ileum from the surgical specimen. TCRdb keeps only in-frame clones here, not all; method: immunoSEQ multiplex PCR. The sample includes about 14,000 clones, roughly four fifths seen only once; the top ten take approximately 15%. Sequences were obtained from ileal tissue. Source of these receptors: an adult with Crohn's disease.

The rearrangement joins TRBV30 to TRBJ1-1; TRBD1 might be the D (6 bases). The CDR3 has 14 amino acids. Trimming pared 1 base from V and 6 bases from J, leaving 15 bases between. Germline CDR1 GTSNPN, CDR2 SVGIG (reference sequence). Here the CDR3 reads CAWSGGHKSSEAFF. The CDR3 nucleotides are TGTGCCTGGAGTGGGGGACATAAGTCCTCTGAAGCTTTCTTT.

This chain connects TRBV28 to TRBJ2-6; possibly TRBD1 for D (5 bases). The CDR3 spans 13 residues. The germline gives CDR1 MDHEN, CDR2 SYDVKM. The V and J ends lost 10 bases and 2 bases respectively, with 9 bases between them. The CDR3 protein is CATVRAGANVLTF. The CDR3 DNA follows: TGTGCCACCGTCAGGGCTGGGGCCAACGTCCTGACTTTC.

The chain joins TRBV18 to TRBJ2-7, with D unresolved. The CDR3 consists of 13 residues. Trimming shortened V by 3 bases and J by 3 bases, and 9 bases separated the two germline ends. Germline CDR1 is KGHSH and CDR2 is LQKENI. This CDR3 reads CASSPGTVYEQYF. The CDR3 coding sequence is TGTGCCAGCTCACCGGGCACAGTCTACGAGCAGTACTTC.

In this sample, this clone turned up once. V and J are TRBV6-6 and TRBJ2-6; D is ambiguous. The germline V and J ends were trimmed by 4 bases and 2 bases, with 9 bases remaining between them. The CDR3 has 15 amino acids. Germline values: CDR1 MNHNY, CDR2 SVGAGI (reference sequence). The CDR3 protein is CASSSVRPGANVLTF. The CDR3 DNA is TGTGCCAGCAGTTCAGTAAGGCCTGGGGCCAACGTCCTGACTTTC.

The genes are TRBV28 and TRBJ1-4; D may be TRBD1 (5 bases). V gave up 3 bases and J gave up 4 bases, with 12 bases separating them. In germline, CDR1 is MDHEN, CDR2 SYDVKM. The CDR3 extends over 15 amino acids. This CDR3 reads CASSLGGVGNEKLFF. The CDR3 nucleotides are TGTGCCAGCAGTTTGGGGGGAGTGGGTAATGAAAAACTGTTTTTT.

CDR3 DNA: TGTGCCAGCAGTAATTCCCAGGGCAACACTGAAGCTTTCTTT. Its translation is CASSNSQGNTEAFF. The chain employs TRBV6-5 and TRBJ1-1, with TRBD1 as a possible D gene (5 bases). V was clipped by 5 bases and J by 2 bases, with 12 bases between them. The CDR3 has 14 residues. Germline assignment: CDR1 MNHEY and CDR2 SVGAGI.

This chain links TRBV6-4 with TRBJ1-1, with D perhaps TRBD1 (6 bases). The germline gives CDR1 MRHNA, CDR2 SNTAGT. Trimming shortened V by 5 bases and J by 6 bases, and 13 bases separated the two germline ends. The CDR3 consists of 13 residues. CDR3 DNA: TGTGCCAGCAGTATAACAGGGAGCGCTGAAGCTTTCTTT. Translating gives CASSITGSAEAFF.

This rearrangement joins TRBV5-4 to TRBJ1-1; maybe TRBD1 (5 bases). The germline V gene encodes CDR1 SGHNT and CDR2 YYREEE (reference sequence). Trimming cost V 5 bases and J 0 bases, with 11 bases left between them. This CDR3 is 14 amino acids long. CDR3 loop: CASSSGSLNTEAFF. DNA of the CDR3: TGTGCCAGCAGTTCAGGGAGCTTGAACACTGAAGCTTTCTTT.

The chain couples TRBV11-1 to TRBJ1-1; D unclear. The germline gives CDR1 SGHAT, CDR2 FQDESV (reference sequence). V was trimmed by 1 base and J by 3 bases, leaving 12 bases between them. The CDR3 loop spans 15 amino acids. The CDR3 sequence is CASSLGRFFDTEAFF. The CDR3 DNA reads TGTGCCAGCAGCTTAGGAAGGTTTTTTGACACTGAAGCTTTCTTT. Complete variable domain (other parts from reference TRBV11-1 and TRBJ1-1): EAEVAQSPRYKITEKSQAVAFWCDPISGHATLYWYRQILGQGPELLVQFQDESVVDDSQLPKDRFSAERLKGVDSTLKIQPAELGDSAMYLCASSLGRFFDTEAFFGQGTRLTVV.

The J gene is TRBJ1-2, the V gene TRBV5-3; D is unclear. TRBV5-3 qualifies as an ORF whose function is uncertain. This CDR3 is 12 amino acids long. Trimming left V 9 bases short and J 6 bases short, with 15 bases between. CDR3 protein: CAIPVPGDGYTF. In DNA, the CDR3 is TGTGCCATCCCGGTACCCGGCGATGGCTACACCTTC.

This clone showed up just a few times. The chain carries TRBV10-3 and TRBJ1-1; TRBD1 agrees at 10 bases. Germline values: CDR1 ENHRY, CDR2 SYGVKD. This CDR3 spans 15 amino acids. With V trimmed by 3 bases and J by 6 bases, 7 bases remained unmatched. CDR3 residues: CAISDRDRGRPEAFF. The CDR3 DNA is TGTGCCATCAGTGACAGGGACAGGGGAAGGCCTGAAGCTTTCTTT.

The chain links TRBV18 to TRBJ2-5; D is possibly TRBD2 (5 bases). The V gene lost 7 bases and the J gene lost 3 bases, with 9 bases spanning the gap. Germline-derived CDR1 and CDR2 are KGHSH and LQKENI. This CDR3 has 12 residues. CDR3 amino acids: CASYDGEETQYF. The CDR3 nucleotides are TGTGCCAGCTATGACGGGGAAGAGACCCAGTACTTC. The full variable domain, in which reference TRBV18 and TRBJ2-5 provide the parts outside the CDR3, is NAGVMQNPRHLVRRRGQEARLRCSPMKGHSHVYWYRQLPEEGLKFMVYLQKENIIDESGMPKERFSAEFPKEGPSILRIQQVVRGDSAAYFCASYDGEETQYFGPGTRLLVL.

The chain joins TRBV6-5 to TRBJ1-1; D possibly corresponds to TRBD1 (6 bases). Germline V gene data show CDR1 as MNHEY and CDR2 as SVGAGI. V gave up 4 bases and J gave up 5 bases, with 14 bases separating them. The CDR3 spans 14 residues. CDR3 in DNA: TGTGCCAGCAGTTCCGCAGGGGATATAACTGAAGCTTTCTTT. Protein product: CASSSAGDITEAFF.

This clone has a handful of counts. The chain is built from TRBV11-2 and TRBJ2-7, with a weak D call TRBD2 (5 bases). V was shortened by 6 bases and J by 3 bases, with 21 bases between the two germline ends. This CDR3 has 16 residues. Germline lookup yields CDR1 SGHAT and CDR2 FQNNGV. The CDR3 loop is CASSSPLDSGLYEQYF. The CDR3 DNA reads TGTGCCAGCAGTTCTCCCTTGGACTCCGGTCTCTACGAGCAGTACTTC.

By sample fraction, this clone is medium-sized. This chain connects TRBV7-9 to TRBJ1-1; D gene unclear. This CDR3 spans 14 amino acids. Trimming took 5 bases from V and 2 from J, leaving 12 bases between them. From germline, CDR1 is SEHNR and CDR2 FQNEAQ (reference sequence). The CDR3 DNA follows: TGTGCCAGCAGCCCTTCGGGGAGCAACACTGAAGCTTTCTTT. It yields the protein CASSPSGSNTEAFF.

The J gene is TRBJ2-2, the V gene TRBV10-1; tentatively, D is TRBD1 (6 bases). Trimming took off 8 bases at V and 5 bases at J, with 12 bases between the two ends. CDR1 and CDR2 (germline): WNHNN, SYGVQD (reference sequence). The CDR3 is made up of 13 amino acids. The DNA of the CDR3 is TGCGCCAGCGGCCCTGGGACAACCGGGGAGCTGTTTTTT. This sequence encodes CASGPGTTGELFF.

In this sample, this clone turned up a few times. In DNA form, the CDR3 reads TGTGCCAGCGGGGGGGGCGGCACAGATACGCAGTATTTT. This gives the protein CASGGGGTDTQYF. The chain uses TRBV6-5 and TRBJ2-3, with D possibly being TRBD2 (7 bases). Germline-derived CDR1 and CDR2 are MNHEY and SVGAGI. Deletions cut 8 bases from V and 1 base from J, with 10 bases between. The CDR3 sequence is 13 residues long.

The CDR3 sequence: CASSFHGQGNTEAFF. The DNA of the CDR3 is TGTGCCAGCAGCTTCCATGGACAGGGGAACACTGAAGCTTTCTTT. This rearrangement joins TRBV5-6 to TRBJ1-1; 8 nucleotides agree with TRBD1. This CDR3 is built from 15 residues. Looked up from germline, CDR1 is SGHDT and CDR2 is YYEEEE. The trim removed 2 bases at V and 1 base at J, leaving 4 bases unmatched.

By sample share, this clone is medium-sized. V gene TRBV6-4 combines with J gene TRBJ1-3; D not certain. Trimming removed 8 bases from V and 0 bases from J, with 14 bases in between. Germline V gene data show CDR1 as MRHNA and CDR2 as SNTAGT. The CDR3 has 15 amino acids. CDR3 in DNA: TGTGCCAGCCCAGTTTTTCCGAGCTCTGGAAACACCATATATTTT. Protein product: CASPVFPSSGNTIYF.